The T cell receptor beta chain under discussion was sequenced for a study of regulatory T cells in long-lasting Graves disease (dated by TCRdb to the early 2020s). The study in broad terms: Newly diagnosed Graves' disease patients had taken antithyroid drugs for less than 3 months. Persistent Graves' disease patients were compared with newly diagnosed Graves' disease patients by peripheral blood TCR sequencing and RNA sequencing. A total of roughly 33 samples underwent TCR sequencing: about 13 from persistent and roughly 20 from newly diagnosed Graves' disease patients. The study was conducted in China and was registered as a clinical trial. Study-level results and caveats: The authors acknowledged the small sample size as a limitation that may reduce accuracy. Only peripheral blood was studied, because thyroid tissue, the primary lesion, was inaccessible. Persistent disease showed preferential use of TRBV28, TRBJ1-2 and TRBJ2-5, whereas newly diagnosed disease favored TRBV20-1 and TRBJ2-1. A larger number of public clonotypes was shared among persistent patients (more than 2,500) than among newly diagnosed patients (around 880). Sequencing and analysis were limited to the TCR beta chain. Lower TCR Shannon entropy and fewer highly expanded clones were observed in persistent Graves' disease patients than in newly diagnosed patients, which suggested clonal expansion.

This clonotype was seen at least ten times. The clone's antigen remains unknown. No clone much larger than this one lies a single base away; base qualities are absent. V trim: 5 bases; J trim: 6 bases; unmatched bases: 8. CDR1 is given as LGHNA and CDR2 as YSLEER, both from the germline V gene. The CDR3 measures 15 amino acids from cysteine to phenylalanine. CDR3 DNA is the only sequence kept; it has 45 bases, read in frame from the first base. The library was generated by multiplex PCR. Sequenced on an Illumina HiSeq 4000. TCR beta libraries were built with iRepertoire HTBI primers and Arm-PCR amplification of CDR3 regions. Before sequencing, the PCR products underwent gel purification. Per the original workflow: Gene usage analysis of CDR3 amino acid clonotypes used the 50 to 70 TRBV and about 14 TRBJ segments found across samples. COPE and FqMerger were used to merge the filtered high-quality paired reads into contigs. BLAST was used to align contigs to IMGT TRBV, TRBD and TRBJ reference genes, with CDR3 defined following IMGT. Clonotypes above 0.1% frequency were classified as highly expanded clones. Shannon entropy served as the measure of repertoire diversity, while the Gini coefficient captured V-J evenness. Public clonotypes were defined as clonotypes shared by more than one individual. TCRdb reworked the public reads: Q25 trimming with fastp, MiXCR clone assembly, productive beta chains retained. Each record represents a unique CDR3 protein, reported with the most common genes and DNA among its rows. What appears here as the V and J calls and clone size reflects TCRdb's work, not the paper's. This sample comprises roughly 220,000 distinct CDR3 sequences, about 16% of them detected only once. Approximately 20% of the sample rests with the top ten.

The time point label of this sample denotes: newly diagnosed GD, antithyroid drugs for less than 3 months. RNA was extracted from PBMCs in TRIzol for both TCR sequencing and RNA sequencing. The diagnosis of Graves' disease followed American Thyroid Association guidelines. The patients came from an endocrinology department in Xi'an, China. Each patient gave around 9.2 milliliters of peripheral blood, collected in an EDTA anticoagulant tube. PBMCs were isolated by Ficoll Paque Plus density gradient separation without further T cell sorting. RNA quality was checked with an Agilent 2100 Bioanalyzer and agarose gel, and concentration with a NanoDrop 2000.

This TCR was recovered from a female donor with Graves disease. The chain joins TRBV4-3 to TRBJ2-1, and 9 junctional nucleotides match TRBD2. Sequenced material: peripheral blood mononuclear cells (PBMCs), taken at new diagnosis, from a patient treated with antithyroid drugs. The nucleotide sequence is TGCGCCAGCAGCGATCGCGGGAGGGGCTTCAATGAGCAGTTCTTC. Translated, it reads CASSDRGRGFNEQFF.